This entry lists 18 T cell receptor beta chains sequenced from one sample in a study of radiotherapy plus CTLA-4 blockade in lung cancer. Generated by immunoSEQ multiplex PCR, the TCRdb table keeps only in-frame clones and is missing some. The table includes tens of thousands of clones, about 88% detected once. The sequencing used peripheral blood, collected from a patient treated with radiotherapy plus ipilimumab. The source of these receptors is a human donor with non-small cell lung cancer whose response to radiotherapy plus ipilimumab could not be evaluated.

The chain joins TRBV7-6 to TRBJ2-5, with D possibly matching TRBD2 (6 bases). The CDR3 has 15 residues. Germline values: CDR1 SGHVS, CDR2 FNYEAQ. V lost 1 base and J 4 bases, leaving 13 bases between the germline ends. The CDR3 nucleotides read TGTGCCAGCAGCTTAGTAGGGTCTAGCGCAGAGACCCAGTACTTC. Protein: CASSLVGSSAETQYF.

This clone was observed a single time. V is TRBV7-7 and J is TRBJ2-3; possibly TRBD2 for D (5 bases). The CDR3 has 14 amino acids. Trimming took 1 base from V and 1 from J, leaving 6 bases between them. CDR1 SSHAT and CDR2 FNYEAQ come from the germline V gene (reference sequence). CDR3 region: CASSLDGGTDTQYF. Written as DNA, the CDR3 is TGTGCCAGCAGCTTAGACGGGGGCACAGATACGCAGTATTTT.

The chain is built from TRBV6-1 and TRBJ1-1; unclear D gene. V shed 1 base and J shed 0 bases, with 9 bases lying between them. Germline CDR1 reads MNHNS; CDR2 reads SASEGT. This CDR3 has 15 residues. The CDR3: CASSEDGRMNTEAFF. The CDR3 nucleotides read TGTGCCAGCAGTGAAGACGGTCGAATGAACACTGAAGCTTTCTTT.

V gene TRBV28 combines with J gene TRBJ2-4; 7 bases map to TRBD2. J lost 14 bases, V lost 4 bases, and 5 bases had no gene match. The CDR3 has 11 amino acids. Germline CDR1 MDHEN, CDR2 SYDVKM. The CDR3 loop is CASSSESGKYF. The CDR3 coding sequence is TGTGCCAGCAGTTCAGAGAGCGGGAAGTACTTC.

This clone was recorded only once. The gene calls are TRBV7-9 and TRBJ2-5, with 7 bases lining up with TRBD1. Germline values: CDR1 SEHNR, CDR2 FQNEAQ (reference sequence). The CDR3 runs 12 residues. The V gene end was trimmed by 5 bases and the J gene end by 9 bases; junction bases not matched to a gene: 6. CDR3 sequence (DNA): TGTGCCAGCAGCGAATACAGGGGTCCCCAGTACTTC. Its protein product is CASSEYRGPQYF.

The chain carries TRBV6-1 and TRBJ1-5; D ambiguous. The V gene lost 1 base and the J gene lost 7 bases, with 11 bases spanning the gap. The germline V gene encodes CDR1 MNHNS and CDR2 SASEGT. The CDR3 is 14 amino acids. In DNA form, the CDR3 reads TGTGCCAGCAGTGAAGTGGTCTTCAGGCAGCCCCAGCATTTT. Protein sequence: CASSEVVFRQPQHF.

The chain employs TRBV4-3 and TRBJ1-1; TRBD1 matches at 8 bases. V gave up 2 bases and J gave up 1 base; unmatched junction bases: 3. This CDR3 spans 15 amino acids. The germline CDR1 and CDR2 sequences are LGHNA and YSLEER. As DNA, the CDR3 is TGCGCCAGCAGCCAATCCGGGACAGGGAACACTGAAGCTTTCTTT. Protein sequence: CASSQSGTGNTEAFF.

The CDR3 is CASSRGSGDQETQYF. CDR3 sequence (DNA): TGTGCCAGCAGCAGAGGCTCAGGGGACCAAGAGACCCAGTACTTC. The chain employs TRBV21-1 and TRBJ2-5; TRBD1 is the table's D call, not checked against the DNA. TRBV21-1 is deemed a pseudogene. The CDR3 consists of 15 residues.

The chain employs TRBV7-8 and TRBJ2-5; 14 bases match TRBD2. The junction had 13 bases not matched to a gene; V was cut back by 4 bases and J by 6 bases. This CDR3 contains 18 residues. The V gene's germline CDR1 is SGHVS and CDR2 FQNEAQ. The CDR3 bases are TGTGCCAGCAGCTATAACACGAGACTAGCGGGAGGGGTCCAGACCCAGTACTTC. Translated, it gives CASSYNTRLAGGVQTQYF.

The genes are TRBV6-5 and TRBJ2-7; 7 bases are a match to TRBD2. With V trimmed by 4 bases and J by 2 bases, 5 bases remained unmatched. Germline-derived CDR1 and CDR2 are MNHEY and SVGAGI. The CDR3 runs to 14 residues. In DNA, the CDR3 is TGTGCCAGCAGTTCAGCTAGCGGCACCTACGAGCAGTACTTC. This translates into CASSSASGTYEQYF.

The J gene is TRBJ2-7, the V gene TRBV18; D is possibly TRBD2 (5 bases). Trimming stripped 6 bases from V and 7 bases from J, with 19 bases between. This CDR3 comprises 14 residues. CDR1 is KGHSH, CDR2 LQKENI, per germline. The CDR3 region is CASSPGGGSPEQYF. The CDR3 DNA reads TGTGCCAGCTCCCCTGGAGGAGGTTCGCCAGAGCAGTACTTC.

This sequence joins TRBV7-2 and TRBJ2-7; 7 nucleotides align to TRBD2. The V and J ends lost 5 bases and 0 bases, in that order; junction bases with no gene match: 4. Germline-derived CDR1 and CDR2 are SGHTA and FQGNSA. The CDR3 has 14 residues. The CDR3 here is CASSRTSSSYEQYF. The DNA of the CDR3 is TGTGCCAGCAGCCGGACTAGTTCCTCCTACGAGCAGTACTTC.

The table lists this clone with a count of one. The chain couples TRBV7-2 to TRBJ1-2; 11 positions match TRBD1. The CDR3 is 17 amino acids. CDR1 is SGHTA and CDR2 is FQGNSA in the germline V gene. V trimming: 1 base; J trimming: 4 bases; junction bases outside the gene matches: 8. CDR3 sequence reads: CASSLGTGGRRGYGYTF. CDR3 coding DNA: TGTGCCAGCAGCTTAGGGACAGGGGGCCGCCGCGGCTATGGCTACACCTTC.

V gene TRBV6-1 combines with J gene TRBJ1-4; possible D gene TRBD1, 6 bases. The V end was cut by 6 bases, the J end by 7 bases, with 24 bases between. Germline V gene sequence: CDR1 MNHNS, CDR2 SASEGT. The CDR3 runs to 17 residues. The CDR3 bases are TGTGCCAGCAGAGAAACCCCCCAGGGGCGCAGAGTTGAAAAACTGTTTTTT. This translates into CASRETPQGRRVEKLFF.

This rearrangement joins TRBV5-1 to TRBJ2-3, with 8 bases aligning to TRBD2. CDR1 and CDR2 from the germline V gene are SGHRS and YFSETQ. Losses at the gene ends were 5 bases for V and 2 bases for J; bases not matched to a gene: 7. The CDR3 totals 15 residues. The CDR3: CASRDGGGSTDTQYF. The CDR3 DNA follows: TGCGCCAGCAGAGACGGCGGGGGGTCCACAGATACGCAGTATTTT.

This clone has only one observation. This sequence joins TRBV30 and TRBJ2-7; tentative D call: TRBD1 (5 bases). Deletions cut 3 bases from V and 3 bases from J, with 18 bases between. Germline values: CDR1 GTSNPN, CDR2 SVGIG (reference sequence). The CDR3 covers 15 residues. In DNA form, the CDR3 reads TGTGCCTGGAGCCCTAGGGGTGTGACCCTCTACGAGCAGTACTTC. Its translation is CAWSPRGVTLYEQYF.

The rearrangement joins TRBV5-5 to TRBJ1-1, with 7 bases identical to TRBD1. Trimming took 2 bases from V and 6 from J; bases not matched to a gene: 7. CDR3 size: 14 residues. Germline-derived CDR1 and CDR2 are SGHKS and YYEKEE (reference sequence). Here the CDR3 DNA reads TGTGCCAGCAGCTTCCCCAGGGGGGAGGCTGAAGCTTTCTTT. Translation gives CASSFPRGEAEAFF.

The chain combines TRBV4-3 with TRBJ2-5; 11 nucleotides match TRBD1. Trimming at V came to 1 base and at J to 4 bases, leaving 5 bases not matched to a gene. Germline loops: CDR1 LGHNA, CDR2 YSLEER. This CDR3 contains 16 residues. The CDR3 region is CASSQGKGQGGETQYF. The DNA of the CDR3 is TGCGCCAGCAGCCAAGGCAAGGGACAGGGGGGAGAGACCCAGTACTTC.